The 18 T cell receptor beta chains presented below share a single source sample, sequenced in a study of cytomegalovirus exposure and HLA in healthy donors. The PCR was carried out with 60 Vbeta primers and 13 Jbeta primers. Some clones are missing from TCRdb's copy, which holds only in-frame ones; the method was immunoSEQ multiplex PCR. Found here are more than 150,000 clones, more than 70% of them singletons; the top ten hold 1.3% to 1.5%. The source material was PBMCs. The receptors shown here come from a girl between 5 and 17 years old in good health and CMV-seropositive.

J is TRBJ2-7 and V is TRBV4-2; possible D gene TRBD1, 5 bases. The CDR3 runs 16 residues. Deletions cut 0 bases from V and 6 bases from J, with 18 bases between. The germline gives CDR1 LGHNA, CDR2 YNFKEQ. The CDR3: CASSQEPAGIVREQYF. CDR3 DNA sequence: TGTGCCAGCAGCCAAGAACCCGCAGGGATTGTACGCGAGCAGTACTTC.

The CDR3 is CASSLGGQLDTQYF. CDR3 bases: TGCGCCAGCAGCTTGGGGGGACAGCTCGATACGCAGTATTTT. The chain has TRBV5-1 and TRBJ2-3; 7 nucleotides agree with TRBD1. The CDR3 consists of 14 residues. After removal of 0 bases from V and 6 bases from J, the junction contained 4 bases not matched to a gene. The germline CDR1 and CDR2 sequences are SGHRS and YFSETQ. Using reference TRBV5-1 and TRBJ2-3 for the parts outside the CDR3, the full variable domain is KAGVTQTPRYLIKTRGQQVTLSCSPISGHRSVSWYQQTPGQGLQFLFEYFSETQRNKGNFPGRFSGRQFSNSRSEMNVSTLELGDSALYLCASSLGGQLDTQYFGPGTRLTVL.

This clone was seen a single time. The V and J genes are TRBV6-4 and TRBJ2-3; the match to TRBD1 covers 9 bases. This CDR3 comprises 14 residues. Germline CDR1 and CDR2: MRHNA and SNTAGT. V was clipped by 10 bases and J by 6 bases; unmatched bases: 11. The CDR3: CATADRGGGDTQYF. The CDR3 DNA follows: TGTGCCACCGCGGACAGGGGAGGTGGGGATACGCAGTATTTT.

The chain couples TRBV5-1 to TRBJ1-1; the D is unclear. CDR1 and CDR2 (germline): SGHRS, YFSETQ. V was cut by 0 bases and J by 5 bases, with 11 bases left in between. The CDR3 has 14 residues. The CDR3: CASSLERGWTEAFF. The CDR3 region has the DNA TGCGCCAGCAGCTTGGAGCGGGGATGGACTGAAGCTTTCTTT.

The chain links TRBV27 to TRBJ2-1; D is possibly TRBD1 (6 bases). CDR3 length equals 14 residues. Germline V lookup: CDR1 MNHEY, CDR2 SMNVEV (reference sequence). Trimming took 10 bases from V and 2 from J, leaving 15 bases between them. DNA of the CDR3: TGTGCCACCAAACCGGGACAAACCTACAATGAGCAGTTCTTC. This codes for CATKPGQTYNEQFF.

This clone came up a few times. CDR3 region: CASSFDRYQPQHF. The DNA of the CDR3 is TGTGCCAGCAGCTTTGACAGATATCAGCCCCAGCATTTT. V usage is TRBV7-2 and J usage is TRBJ1-5; D may be TRBD1 (5 bases). The V gene lost 3 bases and the J gene lost 5 bases, with 8 bases spanning the gap. This CDR3 comprises 13 residues. Germline lookup yields CDR1 SGHTA and CDR2 FQGNSA.

Comments on this clone: The germline gene is not matched at one end of the junction; a read error may be the cause. The chain combines TRBV7-7 with TRBJ1-1; no clear D gene. CDR1 and CDR2 from the germline V gene are SSHAT and FNYEAQ (reference sequence). The CDR3 covers 13 residues. The CDR3 sequence: CASSLNDLTEDFF. DNA of the CDR3: TGTGCTAGCAGCTTAAATGACTTGACTGAAGATTTCTTT.

The genes are TRBV5-1 and TRBJ2-7; 14 nucleotides align to TRBD2. Losses at the gene ends were 0 bases for V and 7 bases for J; bases not matched to a gene: 6. The CDR3 extends over 16 amino acids. The germline gives CDR1 SGHRS, CDR2 YFSETQ. The CDR3 sequence: CASSLATSGRAGEQYF. In nucleotides, the CDR3 is TGCGCCAGCAGCTTGGCGACTAGCGGGAGGGCTGGGGAGCAGTACTTC.

The rearrangement joins TRBV4-3 to TRBJ1-1; 8 bases map to TRBD1. Germline V lookup: CDR1 LGHNA, CDR2 YSLEER. This CDR3 region has 15 residues. V trimming: 0 bases; J trimming: 4 bases; junction bases outside the gene matches: 4. The CDR3 here is CASSQELQGGTEAFF. CDR3 DNA: TGCGCCAGCAGCCAAGAGCTACAGGGGGGCACTGAAGCTTTCTTT.

This sequence joins TRBV6-5 and TRBJ2-6; possibly TRBD2 for D (5 bases). The V gene's germline CDR1 is MNHEY and CDR2 SVGAGI. Between the trimmed V and J ends, which lost 4 bases and 6 bases, there was a span of 10 bases. The CDR3 spans 14 residues. The CDR3 DNA reads TGTGCCAGCAGTTTCCGGGGAACGGCCAACGTCCTGACTTTC. Translated, it gives CASSFRGTANVLTF.

The chain's CDR3 is CASRPSDTFSAGGLYEQYF. The CDR3 DNA sequence: TGTGCCAGCAGACCCTCGGACACTTTCTCGGCAGGGGGTCTTTACGAGCAGTACTTC. The rearrangement uses TRBV27 and TRBJ2-7, with 7 nucleotides matching TRBD1. The junction had 24 bases not matched to a gene; V was cut back by 6 bases and J by 4 bases. Germline V lookup: CDR1 MNHEY, CDR2 SMNVEV (reference sequence). The CDR3 spans 19 residues.

The chain has TRBV2 and TRBJ2-3; TRBD2 might be the D (5 bases). Trimming left V 5 bases short and J 5 bases short, with 14 bases between. The CDR3 spans 14 residues. Germline CDR1 reads SNHLY; CDR2 reads FYNNEI. The CDR3 region has the DNA TGTGCCAGCAGTAGGTTAGGACTCCAAGATACGCAGTATTTT. Translating it yields CASSRLGLQDTQYF.

The chain uses TRBV7-9 and TRBJ1-1; no clear D. From germline, CDR1 is SEHNR and CDR2 FQNEAQ (reference sequence). CDR3 length: 13 amino acids. With 3 bases removed from V and 0 bases from J, the gap between germline ends came to 5 bases. In DNA form, the CDR3 reads TGTGCCAGCAGCTTGAGTCTGAACACTGAAGCTTTCTTT. Amino acid sequence: CASSLSLNTEAFF.

V gene TRBV18 combines with J gene TRBJ1-5, with TRBD1 matching over 8 bases. Germline V gene data show CDR1 as KGHSH and CDR2 as LQKENI. Unmatched junction bases numbered 6, after V lost 6 bases and J lost 2 bases. This CDR3 contains 15 residues. The CDR3 loop reads CASSATGDGNQPQHF. CDR3 nucleotides: TGTGCCAGCTCCGCGACAGGGGATGGCAATCAGCCCCAGCATTTT.

The chain recombines TRBV7-3 with TRBJ2-1, with D possibly TRBD1 on 5 matching bases. Germline loops: CDR1 SGHTA, CDR2 FQGTGA. V was cut by 2 bases and J by 4 bases, with 12 bases left in between. CDR3 length: 15 amino acids. In DNA, the CDR3 is TGTGCCAGCAGCTTATCAGGGCTCCAGTACAATGAGCAGTTCTTC. Translating gives CASSLSGLQYNEQFF.

This sequence joins TRBV6-1 and TRBJ1-2; 8 bases fit TRBD1. CDR1 and CDR2 from the germline V gene are MNHNS and SASEGT. The CDR3 extends over 14 amino acids. Trimming at V came to 7 bases and at J to 5 bases, leaving 9 bases not matched to a gene. CDR3 DNA sequence: TGTGCCAGCACCGGGGACAGGATTTCTTATGGCTACACCTTC. Its translation: CASTGDRISYGYTF.

V is TRBV11-1 and J is TRBJ2-7; possibly TRBD2 for D (5 bases). In germline, CDR1 is SGHAT, CDR2 FQDESV (reference sequence). This CDR3 comprises 15 residues. Deletions cut 5 bases from V and 2 bases from J, with 16 bases between. In DNA form, the CDR3 reads TGTGCCAGCAGCCGGGATCTCCCTGGGGCCTACGAGCAGTACTTC. Translation gives CASSRDLPGAYEQYF. Looking up the rest from reference TRBV11-1 and TRBJ2-7 gives the full variable domain: EAEVAQSPRYKITEKSQAVAFWCDPISGHATLYWYRQILGQGPELLVQFQDESVVDDSQLPKDRFSAERLKGVDSTLKIQPAELGDSAMYLCASSRDLPGAYEQYFGPGTRLTVT.

V and J are TRBV10-3 and TRBJ2-7; D possibly corresponds to TRBD1 (6 bases). Trimming stripped 3 bases from V and 5 bases from J, with 17 bases between. The CDR3 runs to 15 residues. From germline, CDR1 is ENHRY and CDR2 SYGVKD. The CDR3 DNA sequence: TGTGCCATCAGTGACTTTAACAGGGTACCCCACGAGCAGTACTTC. Translation: CAISDFNRVPHEQYF.